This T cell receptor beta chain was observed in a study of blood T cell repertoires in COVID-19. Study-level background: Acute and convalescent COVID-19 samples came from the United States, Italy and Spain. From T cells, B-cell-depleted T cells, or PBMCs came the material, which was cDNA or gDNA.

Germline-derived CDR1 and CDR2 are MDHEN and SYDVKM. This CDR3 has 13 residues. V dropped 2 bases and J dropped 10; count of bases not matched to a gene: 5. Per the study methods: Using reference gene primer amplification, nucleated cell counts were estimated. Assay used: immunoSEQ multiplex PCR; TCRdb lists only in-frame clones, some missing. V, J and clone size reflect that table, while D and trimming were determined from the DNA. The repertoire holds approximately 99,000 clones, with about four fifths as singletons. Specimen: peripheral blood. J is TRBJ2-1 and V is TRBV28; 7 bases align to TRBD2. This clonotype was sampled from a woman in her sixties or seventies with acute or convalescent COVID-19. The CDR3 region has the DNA TGTGCCAGCAGTTTACTTGCGGGAGACGAGCAGTTCTTC. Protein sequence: CASSLLAGDEQFF.